This is a list of T cell receptor beta chains from one sample in a study of T cells in Graves' hyperthyroidism and ophthalmopathy. MiXCR was run by TCRdb on the multiplex PCR reads, yielding one entry per CDR3 protein. The sample records around 280,000 distinct CDR3 sequences, roughly 13% being singletons. Sequences were obtained from blood. These receptors all stem from a woman aged 35 to 49 with Graves' hyperthyroidism. CDR3s include the opening cysteine and the closing phenylalanine or tryptophan. The order of the fields is V gene, D gene, clone size, J gene, CDR3 DNA, CDR3 protein. The D gene is left open where the match is weak. Size is stated for part of the rows, as once, few or many counts, or as a class when the clone is expanded.

V gene: TRBV5-1
D gene: .
clone size: many
J gene: TRBJ2-1
CDR3 DNA: TGCGCCAGCACCATCCGGAGTAGGGCGGGCGACAATGAGCAGTTCTTC
CDR3 protein: CASTIRSRAGDNEQFF

V gene: TRBV12-3/TRBV12-4
D gene: TRBD1
clone size: few
J gene: TRBJ1-2
CDR3 DNA: TGTGCCAGCAGCAAACCCGGACAGGGGTATGGCTACACCTTC
CDR3 protein: CASSKPGQGYGYTF

V gene: TRBV12-3/TRBV12-4
D gene: TRBD2
clone size: few
J gene: TRBJ2-1
CDR3 DNA: TGTGCCAGCAGTTTTTCTCGGGCTAGCGGGAGCAGCGAGCAGTTCTTC
CDR3 protein: CASSFSRASGSSEQFF

V gene: TRBV3-1
D gene: TRBD2
clone size: many
J gene: TRBJ2-1
CDR3 DNA: TGTGCCAGCAGCCAAGATTACGGCGGGAGAAGCTCCTACAATGAGCAGTTCTTC
CDR3 protein: CASSQDYGGRSSYNEQFF

V gene: TRBV7-6
D gene: .
clone size: few
J gene: TRBJ2-1
CDR3 DNA: TGTGCCAGCAGCCCAGGGGTAGCGGAGAGCAATGAGCAGTTCTTC
CDR3 protein: CASSPGVAESNEQFF

V gene: TRBV6-2/TRBV6-3
D gene: TRBD1
clone size: few
J gene: TRBJ1-1
CDR3 DNA: TGTGCCAGCAAAAAACTACGCCGACAGGGGGAGGATGCTTTCTTT
CDR3 protein: CASKKLRRQGEDAFF

V gene: TRBV6-5
D gene: TRBD1
clone size: .
J gene: TRBJ1-5
CDR3 DNA: TGTGTCAGCAGTTACAACAGGGGGGTACAGCCCCAGCATTTT
CDR3 protein: CVSSYNRGVQPQHF

V gene: TRBV12-3/TRBV12-4
D gene: .
clone size: many
J gene: TRBJ2-3
CDR3 DNA: TGTGCCAGCAGCCGTAGCGGAGGGGCAGATACGCAGTATTTT
CDR3 protein: CASSRSGGADTQYF

V gene: TRBV28
D gene: TRBD1
clone size: many
J gene: TRBJ1-4
CDR3 DNA: TGTGCCAGCAGATCGTCCGGGACAGGGTTTAATGAAAAACTGTTTTTT
CDR3 protein: CASRSSGTGFNEKLFF

V gene: TRBV7-9
D gene: .
clone size: many
J gene: TRBJ1-5
CDR3 DNA: TGTGCCAGCAGCTTTCAGGAGAATCAGCCCCAGCATTTT
CDR3 protein: CASSFQENQPQHF

V gene: TRBV7-2
D gene: .
clone size: many
J gene: TRBJ1-1
CDR3 DNA: TGTGCCAGCAGCTCCTACCGGGTCGGGAACACTGAAGCTTTCTTT
CDR3 protein: CASSSYRVGNTEAFF

V gene: TRBV12-3/TRBV12-4
D gene: TRBD2
clone size: many
J gene: TRBJ2-1
CDR3 DNA: TGTGCCAGCAGTCGGACGACTAGCGGGAGGGCTAATGAGCAGTTCTTC
CDR3 protein: CASSRTTSGRANEQFF

V gene: TRBV4-1
D gene: .
clone size: few
J gene: TRBJ1-1
CDR3 DNA: TGCGCCAGCAGCCGTTTTCAGGGAGTGGCTGAAGCTTTCTTT
CDR3 protein: CASSRFQGVAEAFF

V gene: TRBV12-3/TRBV12-4
D gene: .
clone size: many
J gene: TRBJ1-1
CDR3 DNA: TGTGCCAGCAGGAGACAGCTGAACACTGAAGCTTTCTTT
CDR3 protein: CASRRQLNTEAFF

V gene: TRBV30
D gene: .
clone size: .
J gene: TRBJ1-2
CDR3 DNA: TGTGCCTTGAAGGTTTATGGCTACACCTTC
CDR3 protein: CALKVYGYTF

V gene: TRBV20-1
D gene: TRBD1
clone size: .
J gene: TRBJ1-5
CDR3 DNA: TGCAGTGCTAGGCCAGGGGGTCAATATCAGCCCCAGCATTTT
CDR3 protein: CSARPGGQYQPQHF

V gene: TRBV7-9
D gene: .
clone size: .
J gene: TRBJ1-6
CDR3 DNA: TGTGCCAGCAGCTTAATGGGAATCAGCTCACCCCTCCACTTT
CDR3 protein: CASSLMGISSPLHF

V gene: TRBV2
D gene: TRBD1
clone size: many
J gene: TRBJ1-1
CDR3 DNA: TGTGCCAGCAGTGATCTCACAGGGGGCACTGAAGCTTTCTTT
CDR3 protein: CASSDLTGGTEAFF

V gene: TRBV19
D gene: TRBD1
clone size: many
J gene: TRBJ1-1
CDR3 DNA: TGTGCCAGTAGTATAACCCCGACAGGGCAAGCTTTCTTT
CDR3 protein: CASSITPTGQAFF

V gene: TRBV6-1
D gene: .
clone size: many
J gene: TRBJ2-5
CDR3 DNA: TGTGCCAGCAGTGGAGGTGTCCCTTTTGGCCTAGGAGAGACCCAGTACTTC
CDR3 protein: CASSGGVPFGLGETQYF

V gene: TRBV6-4
D gene: .
clone size: few
J gene: TRBJ1-2
CDR3 DNA: TGTGCCAGCAGGGAACGGGTACAACAGGGTCGGGTCACCTTC
CDR3 protein: CASRERVQQGRVTF

V gene: TRBV7-2
D gene: .
clone size: many
J gene: TRBJ1-2
CDR3 DNA: TGTGCCAGCAGCCGTTTGACGACCGAGATGGGCTATGGCTACACCTTC
CDR3 protein: CASSRLTTEMGYGYTF

V gene: TRBV7-9
D gene: .
clone size: .
J gene: TRBJ1-6
CDR3 DNA: TGTGCCAGCAGCCCTTGGGGGCAGGGGCATAATTCACCCCTCCACTTT
CDR3 protein: CASSPWGQGHNSPLHF

V gene: TRBV2
D gene: .
clone size: .
J gene: TRBJ2-2
CDR3 DNA: TGTGCCAGCAGTGAAGTCGTGTCTAGCGACACCGGGGAGCTGTTTTTT
CDR3 protein: CASSEVVSSDTGELFF

V gene: TRBV15
D gene: .
clone size: many
J gene: TRBJ2-1
CDR3 DNA: TGTGCCACCAGCAGAGTTAGGAGTTACAATGAGCAGTTCTTC
CDR3 protein: CATSRVRSYNEQFF

V gene: TRBV11-3
D gene: .
clone size: many
J gene: TRBJ2-1
CDR3 DNA: TGTGCCAGCAGCTTAGAGGGCGGGATCAACAATGAGCAGTTCTTC
CDR3 protein: CASSLEGGINNEQFF